This entry is about one T cell receptor beta chain. Antigen unknown. The data were taken from a study of T cell responses to AZD1222 COVID-19 vaccine. Clones were sequenced by immunoSEQ multiplex PCR, and TCRdb holds only the in-frame ones, with some missing. This sample has 130,000 to 150,000 clones; roughly nine tenths occur once, and the top ten carry 3% to 4%. The V and J ends lost 7 bases and 7 bases respectively, with 14 bases between them. The CDR3 spans 13 residues. From germline, CDR1 is GTSNPN and CDR2 SVGIG (reference sequence). Study conclusions and caveats: The peak T cell response came first, and repertoires were sampled only after it.

This sequence originates from an adult who received the AZD1222 COVID-19 vaccine. The starting material was peripheral blood, obtained 28 days after the second AZD1222 dose. This chain joins TRBV30 and TRBJ1-6; D uncertain. CDR3: CASTAPRNSPLHF. CDR3 DNA sequence: TGTGCCTCGACCGCTCCTCGGAATTCACCCCTCCACTTT.